Below, one T cell receptor beta chain is given with its context. The antigen is undetermined. Through a sample-barcoded 5' primer and a J-beta primer mix, a second PCR was run for roughly 7 to 12 cycles. TCRdb reprocessed the 5' RACE reads with MiXCR, giving one entry per CDR3 protein. The sample lists around 940,000 distinct CDR3 sequences, roughly half seen once, with 20% to 25% in the top ten. This sample was taken from a study of blood T cells in healthy people across ages. Study-level points and caveats: Bulk PBMC profiling left naive and antigen-experienced comparisons inconclusive.

Trimming stripped 2 bases from V and 5 bases from J, with 10 bases between. Germline-derived CDR1 and CDR2 are GTSNPN and SVGIG (reference sequence). This CDR3 has 12 residues. The TCR was taken from an older woman in good health. The V gene is TRBV30, the J gene TRBJ2-7; D possibly corresponds to TRBD2 (6 bases). What was sequenced was blood. The CDR3 reads CAWSRDLHEQYF. The CDR3 DNA reads as TGTGCCTGGAGTCGGGACTTGCACGAGCAGTACTTC.